The 20 T cell receptor beta chains given below trace back to one sample, sequenced in a study of memory CD4+ T cells and cytomegalovirus serostatus. The sort gate was single viable CD3+CD4+CD8-CD45RO+ cells for memory CD4+ T cells. Profiling relied on immunoSEQ multiplex PCR, and the TCRdb table lists in-frame clones only, not all of them. This sample has 70,000 or so clones, with roughly 80% found just once. Sequencing was performed on memory CD4+ T cells from blood. Receptor source: an adult in good health and CMV-seropositive.

The CDR3 sequence: CASSLGQGARGGNSPLHF. The CDR3 DNA follows: TGTGCCAGCAGCTTGGGACAGGGGGCGCGGGGGGGTAATTCACCCCTCCACTTT. The chain joins TRBV5-6 to TRBJ1-6, with 10 positions matching TRBD1. Trimming removed 0 bases from V and 6 bases from J; junction bases left unmatched: 9. CDR3 length: 18 amino acids. Germline CDR1 and CDR2: SGHDT and YYEEEE.

This chain joins TRBV2 and TRBJ1-1, with a possible D match to TRBD1 (6 bases). This CDR3 comprises 14 residues. Trimming pared 3 bases from V and 4 bases from J, leaving 12 bases between. In germline, CDR1 is SNHLY, CDR2 FYNNEI. The CDR3 protein is CASSEGGGGTEAFF. The CDR3 region has the DNA TGTGCCAGCAGTGAGGGGGGCGGGGGCACTGAAGCTTTCTTT.

The J gene is TRBJ1-1, the V gene TRBV7-8; maybe TRBD1 (6 bases). CDR3 length: 14 amino acids. Germline values: CDR1 SGHVS, CDR2 FQNEAQ. V was cut by 1 base and J by 10 bases, with 16 bases left in between. The DNA for the CDR3 is TGTGCCAGCAGCTTAGGGGGGCAAACCAGAGGAGCTTTCTTT. Translation: CASSLGGQTRGAFF.

The V and J genes are TRBV28 and TRBJ1-5; D possibly corresponds to TRBD1 (6 bases). The V end lost 1 base, the J end lost 5 bases, and 9 bases lay between the germline ends. Germline values: CDR1 MDHEN, CDR2 SYDVKM. The CDR3 totals 14 residues. CDR3 protein: CASSLSDRHQPQHF. The CDR3 DNA follows: TGTGCCAGCAGTTTATCCGACAGGCATCAGCCCCAGCATTTT.

The CDR3 region has the DNA TGTGCCAGCAGTCCAATACCGGGTCGGACAGATACGCAGTATTTT. This gives the protein CASSPIPGRTDTQYF. The chain is built from TRBV27 and TRBJ2-3; no definite D call. With 5 bases removed from V and 3 bases from J, the gap between germline ends came to 15 bases. This CDR3 comprises 15 residues. Germline CDR1 is MNHEY and CDR2 is SMNVEV (reference sequence).

The V and J genes are TRBV2 and TRBJ2-1; D possibly corresponds to TRBD1 (6 bases). The V gene's germline CDR1 is SNHLY and CDR2 FYNNEI. The CDR3 loop spans 15 amino acids. Trimming left V 6 bases short and J 4 bases short, with 16 bases between. This chain's CDR3 is CASRSGDGPYNEQFF. Here the CDR3 DNA reads TGTGCCAGCAGATCAGGGGACGGACCATACAATGAGCAGTTCTTC.

In the case of this clone: In the same sample, other DNA sequences code for this CDR3. The J gene is TRBJ1-2, the V gene TRBV27; D unclear. The CDR3 spans 12 residues. V was clipped by 2 bases and J by 6 bases, with 7 bases between them. Germline-derived CDR1 and CDR2 are MNHEY and SMNVEV (reference sequence). The CDR3 sequence is CASSLRGNGYTF. CDR3 bases: TGTGCCAGCAGTTTACGCGGGAATGGCTACACCTTC.

The chain joins TRBV5-1 to TRBJ2-3; D not certain. The CDR3 consists of 12 residues. Germline lookup yields CDR1 SGHRS and CDR2 YFSETQ. V lost 2 bases and J lost 8, with 9 bases in between. This CDR3 reads CASSLNFGTQYF. CDR3 DNA: TGCGCCAGCAGCTTAAATTTCGGTACGCAGTATTTT.

The rearrangement uses TRBV2 and TRBJ1-2; D gene ambiguous. This CDR3 is 12 amino acids long. The V gene lost 1 base and the J gene lost 8 bases, with 8 bases spanning the gap. Germline assignment: CDR1 SNHLY and CDR2 FYNNEI. The DNA for the CDR3 is TGTGCCAGCAGTGAAGGCCTGTCGGGCTACACCTTC. It specifies CASSEGLSGYTF.

The rearrangement joins TRBV7-8 to TRBJ1-1; D is ambiguous. Between the trimmed V and J ends, which lost 3 bases and 6 bases, there was a span of 8 bases. Germline V gives CDR1 SGHVS, CDR2 FQNEAQ. The CDR3 covers 12 residues. Here the CDR3 DNA reads TGTGCCAGCAGCTTTGGGAGGGCTGAAGCTTTCTTT. The encoded protein is CASSFGRAEAFF.

This clone was detected a few times. The chain employs TRBV6-4 and TRBJ1-1; D remains ambiguous. Deletions cut 6 bases from V and 5 bases from J, with 13 bases between. From germline, CDR1 is MRHNA and CDR2 SNTAGT. The CDR3 is made up of 13 amino acids. The CDR3 here is CASRRTEETEAFF. The CDR3, as DNA: TGTGCCAGCAGAAGGACGGAGGAGACTGAAGCTTTCTTT.

Written as DNA, the CDR3 is TGTGCCAGTAGCAGGGACAGCTTCTATGGCTACACCTTC. Its translation: CASSRDSFYGYTF. The chain joins TRBV19 to TRBJ1-2; 7 bases align to TRBD1. Germline trimming cut 6 bases from V and 4 bases from J; bases unmatched to any gene: 5. The CDR3 loop spans 13 amino acids. The V gene's germline CDR1 is LNHDA and CDR2 SQIVND (reference sequence).

The CDR3 DNA sequence: TGTGCCAGTAGCCCCCGTAGGACAGGGGGAGTGGGGGAGCTGTTTTTT. It translates to CASSPRRTGGVGELFF. V usage is TRBV19 and J usage is TRBJ2-2, with 10 bases aligning to TRBD1. V lost 6 bases and J lost 8; bases outside the gene matches: 12. This CDR3 region has 16 residues. Germline lookup yields CDR1 LNHDA and CDR2 SQIVND (reference sequence).

This chain links TRBV27 with TRBJ2-2; 12 bases are shared with TRBD2. CDR3 length: 16 amino acids. The V segment lost 4 bases and the J segment 1 base; nucleotides outside the gene matches: 1. CDR1 is MNHEY and CDR2 is SMNVEV in the germline V gene (reference sequence). DNA of the CDR3: TGTGCCAGCAGTTGGGGACTAGCGGGGAACACCGGGGAGCTGTTTTTT. This sequence encodes CASSWGLAGNTGELFF.

The V gene is TRBV5-4, the J gene TRBJ2-5, with D tentatively TRBD2 (6 bases). V dropped 2 bases and J dropped 1 base, with 9 bases sitting between them. Germline CDR1 is SGHNT and CDR2 is YYREEE (reference sequence). This CDR3 contains 14 residues. The CDR3 protein is CASSLGGSQETQYF. The CDR3 DNA is TGTGCCAGCAGCTTAGGAGGGAGCCAAGAGACCCAGTACTTC. The full variable domain, rest sourced from reference TRBV5-4 and TRBJ2-5, is ETGVTQSPTHLIKTRGQQVTLRCSSQSGHNTVSWYQQALGQGPQFIFQYYREEENGRGNFPPRFSGLQFPNYSSELNVNALELDDSALYLCASSLGGSQETQYFGPGTRLLVL.

The V call is TRBV25-1, the J call TRBJ1-5, with 7 bases matching TRBD1. V was clipped by 2 bases and J by 2 bases; unmatched bases: 3. Germline loops: CDR1 MGHDK, CDR2 SYGVNS. There are 15 residues in the CDR3. CDR3 amino acids: CASSEQGGGNQPQHF. Here the CDR3 DNA reads TGTGCCAGCAGTGAACAGGGGGGCGGCAATCAGCCCCAGCATTTT.

This clone was found a few times. This chain links TRBV19 with TRBJ1-4; possible D gene TRBD1, 5 bases. With 3 bases removed from V and 3 bases from J, the gap between germline ends came to 8 bases. Germline V CDR1 and CDR2: LNHDA, SQIVND (reference sequence). The CDR3 has 14 residues. This CDR3 is CASSIGQANEKLFF. The CDR3 nucleotides read TGTGCCAGTAGTATTGGACAAGCTAATGAAAAACTGTTTTTT.

The gene calls are TRBV6-1 and TRBJ2-1; D not certain. Trimming removed 6 bases at V and 8 bases at J, with 11 bases between. The CDR3 runs 12 residues. The germline V gene has CDR1 MNHNS and CDR2 SASEGT. The CDR3 coding sequence is TGTGCCAGCAGGCGTGACACCCATGAGCAGTTCTTC. Protein product: CASRRDTHEQFF.

The J gene is TRBJ2-5, the V gene TRBV20-1; 8 bases map to TRBD2. J gave up 6 bases and V 7 bases, and 4 bases lay outside the gene matches. The germline CDR1 and CDR2 sequences are DFQATT and SNEGSKA (reference sequence). This CDR3 has 11 amino acids. CDR3 DNA: TGCAGTGTTAGCGGGGCGAAGACCCAGTACTTC. Amino acid sequence: CSVSGAKTQYF.

This chain uses TRBV7-6 with TRBJ1-2; D is possibly TRBD1 (6 bases). CDR1 is SGHVS and CDR2 is FNYEAQ in the germline V gene. This CDR3 spans 14 amino acids. V was shortened by 4 bases and J by 6 bases, with 15 bases between the two germline ends. The CDR3 protein is CASSWGAYGDGYTF. CDR3 nucleotide sequence: TGTGCCAGCAGCTGGGGGGCCTACGGGGATGGCTACACCTTC. Full variable domain (rest looked up from reference TRBV7-6 and TRBJ1-2): GAGVSQSPRYKVTKRGQDVALRCDPISGHVSLYWYRQALGQGPEFLTYFNYEAQQDKSGLPNDRFSAERPEGSISTLTIQRTEQRDSAMYRCASSWGAYGDGYTFGSGTRLTVV.